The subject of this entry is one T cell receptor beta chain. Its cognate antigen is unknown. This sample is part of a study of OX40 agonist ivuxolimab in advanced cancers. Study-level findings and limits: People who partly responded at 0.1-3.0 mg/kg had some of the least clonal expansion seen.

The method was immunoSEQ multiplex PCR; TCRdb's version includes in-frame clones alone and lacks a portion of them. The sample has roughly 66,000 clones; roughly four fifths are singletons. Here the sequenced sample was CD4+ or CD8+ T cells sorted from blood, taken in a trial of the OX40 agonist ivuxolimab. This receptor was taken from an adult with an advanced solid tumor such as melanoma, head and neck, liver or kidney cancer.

The CDR3 coding sequence is TGTGCCAGCAGCTCCGACCCAGGGGGCCTGAACACTGAAGCTTTCTTT. It encodes CASSSDPGGLNTEAFF. This chain joins TRBV5-4 and TRBJ1-1; the match to TRBD1 covers 8 bases. Germline lookup yields CDR1 SGHNT and CDR2 YYREEE (reference sequence). The CDR3 extends over 16 amino acids. The V and J ends lost 3 bases and 0 bases, in that order; junction bases with no gene match: 7.